The 13 T cell receptor beta chains below were found in one sample sequenced in a study of blood T cell repertoires in COVID-19. Profiling relied on immunoSEQ multiplex PCR, and the TCRdb table lists in-frame clones only, not all of them. The table includes about 120,000 clones, 60% to 85% detected once. Material for sequencing was peripheral blood. The receptors derive from a man aged 65 to 85 with acute or convalescent COVID-19.

This chain joins TRBV28 and TRBJ1-4; D is unclear. Trimming stripped 1 base from V and 0 bases from J, with 3 bases between. Germline V CDR1 and CDR2: MDHEN, SYDVKM. This CDR3 is built from 14 residues. CDR3 region: CASSLLTTNEKLFF. The CDR3 DNA reads as TGTGCCAGCAGTTTATTAACAACTAATGAAAAACTGTTTTTT.

CDR3 nucleotide sequence: TGCAGCGCTGGAGGACAGGGAGGAAACACCATATATTTT. This sequence encodes CSAGGQGGNTIYF. The rearrangement uses TRBV29-1 and TRBJ1-3; TRBD1 matches at 8 bases. Germline trimming cut 7 bases from V and 4 bases from J; bases unmatched to any gene: 6. Germline V CDR1 and CDR2: SQVTM, ANQGSEA. This CDR3 region has 13 residues.

The chain carries TRBV12-3 or TRBV12-4 and TRBJ1-1; 7 bases agree with TRBD1. The CDR3 totals 12 residues. V lost 5 bases to trimming and J lost 11 bases; unmatched junction nucleotides: 8. The CDR3 spells CASSRTGGDAFF. In nucleotides, the CDR3 is TGTGCCAGCAGTCGGACAGGTGGAGATGCTTTCTTT.

The V and J genes are TRBV27 and TRBJ1-1; 7 bases map to TRBD1. The CDR3 extends over 13 amino acids. The ends lost 4 bases at V and 5 bases at J; junction bases unmatched: 4. Per the germline V gene, CDR1 is MNHEY and CDR2 is SMNVEV (reference sequence). The CDR3 sequence: CASSYPGGTEAFF. As DNA, the CDR3 is TGTGCCAGCAGTTATCCAGGGGGAACTGAAGCTTTCTTT.

The V call is TRBV4-2, the J call TRBJ1-1; 9 bases are shared with TRBD1. V was pared by 1 base and J by 1 base, with 4 bases of the junction left unmatched. CDR1 and CDR2 from the germline V gene are LGHNA and YNFKEQ. This CDR3 spans 16 amino acids. CDR3 sequence reads: CASSQGDRDQNTEAFF. CDR3 DNA: TGTGCCAGCAGCCAAGGGGACAGGGACCAGAACACTGAAGCTTTCTTT.

V and J are TRBV29-1 and TRBJ2-1; 9 bases match TRBD1. CDR3 length: 12 amino acids. V was pared by 7 bases and J by 7 bases, with 5 bases of the junction left unmatched. In germline, CDR1 is SQVTM, CDR2 ANQGSEA. CDR3 nucleotides: TGCAGCGGCAACAGGGGGCAAAATGAGCAGTTCTTC. It is translated as CSGNRGQNEQFF.

The V and J genes are TRBV5-6 and TRBJ1-5; TRBD1 agrees at 11 bases. The germline CDR1 and CDR2 sequences are SGHDT and YYEEEE. The junction had 3 bases not matched to a gene; V was cut back by 3 bases and J by 4 bases. This CDR3 comprises 15 residues. CDR3 coding DNA: TGTGCCAGCAGCTACGGGACAGGGGGAAATCAGCCCCAGCATTTT. Protein product: CASSYGTGGNQPQHF.

J is TRBJ1-4 and V is TRBV7-9, with 7 bases lining up with TRBD1. The J segment lost 12 bases and the V segment lost 3 bases, leaving 13 bases of the junction unmatched. The length of the CDR3 is 15 residues. CDR1 and CDR2 from the germline V gene are SEHNR and FQNEAQ (reference sequence). In DNA, the CDR3 is TGTGCCAGCAGCTTTAGACAGGGCAAAATGAAGGAACTGTTTTTT. This gives the protein CASSFRQGKMKELFF.

This chain joins TRBV4-3 and TRBJ2-3; 8 bases match TRBD2. With 9 bases clipped from V and 0 bases from J, the junction kept 17 bases outside the gene matches. In germline, CDR1 is LGHNA, CDR2 YSLEER. This CDR3 is 18 amino acids long. The CDR3 protein is CARPQSRGRFTSTDTQYF. DNA of the CDR3: TGCGCCAGACCACAGAGCCGCGGGAGGTTTACCAGCACAGATACGCAGTATTTT.

This clone turned up a few times. The chain employs TRBV28 and TRBJ2-7; no clear D. V lost 6 bases, J lost 2 bases, and 11 bases lay in between. Per the germline V gene, CDR1 is MDHEN and CDR2 is SYDVKM. The CDR3 consists of 13 residues. CDR3 sequence: CASSVSLTYEQYF. The CDR3 DNA reads TGTGCCAGCAGCGTTAGTCTGACCTACGAGCAGTACTTC.

This clone has more than one count but fewer than ten. The chain joins TRBV19 to TRBJ1-2; D gene ambiguous. Trimming took off 5 bases at V and 7 bases at J, with 11 bases between the two ends. CDR1 is LNHDA, CDR2 SQIVND, per germline (reference sequence). The CDR3 spans 12 residues. CDR3 loop: CASSSNMFGYTF. The CDR3 nucleotides are TGTGCCAGTAGTTCGAACATGTTTGGCTACACCTTC.

The gene calls are TRBV7-2 and TRBJ1-2; a possible D gene is TRBD1 (6 bases). Germline V lookup: CDR1 SGHTA, CDR2 FQGNSA. CDR3 length equals 13 residues. Trimming took 5 bases from V and 2 from J, leaving 9 bases between them. The CDR3 sequence is CASSNGQNYGYTF. CDR3 bases: TGTGCCAGCAGCAACGGACAGAACTATGGCTACACCTTC.

The chain couples TRBV6-5 to TRBJ1-1; 8 positions agree with TRBD1. Looked up from germline, CDR1 is MNHEY and CDR2 is SVGAGI. V shed 6 bases and J 1 base; nucleotides not matched to a gene: 4. This CDR3 contains 14 residues. In nucleotides, the CDR3 is TGTGCCAGCAGCTGGACAGGGAAGAACACTGAAGCTTTCTTT. Protein product: CASSWTGKNTEAFF.